Listed below are T cell receptor beta chains from one sample, sequenced in a study of blood T cells in healthy people across ages. TCRdb re-called the 5' RACE reads through MiXCR, storing one row per CDR3 protein. The top ten hold 20% to 25% of the sample, which has almost 1 million distinct CDR3 sequences, roughly half seen once. The sequenced sample consisted of blood. These receptors all come from a woman aged 55 to 70 in good health. The CDR3 runs from the conserved cysteine through the conserved F or W. D genes are given only for firm matches. Only part of the rows carry a size: once, few, many, or a class if the clone is expanded.

14,-,TRBV30,TRBJ2-3,TRBD2,CAWTLAGPLDTQYF,TGTGCCTGGACCCTAGCGGGGCCTCTTGATACGCAGTATTTT
15,-,TRBV20-1,TRBJ2-1,-,CSARDRKGEPNEQFF,TGCAGTGCTAGAGATCGAAAGGGTGAACCCAATGAGCAGTTCTTC
16,-,TRBV7-2,TRBJ1-5,-,CASSLGWPSLFQPQHF,TGTGCCAGCAGCTTAGGATGGCCCAGTCTTTTTCAGCCCCAGCATTTT
13,-,TRBV27,TRBJ2-1,-,CASSVIGLNEQFF,TGTGCCAGCAGCGTAATCGGACTCAATGAGCAGTTCTTC
13,-,TRBV7-9,TRBJ2-1,TRBD1,CASSLTGVGEQFF,TGTGCCAGCAGCCTTACAGGGGTCGGGGAGCAGTTCTTC
12,-,TRBV29-1,TRBJ1-2,-,CSGRTGDYGYTF,TGCAGCGGACGGACGGGGGACTATGGCTACACCTTC
14,-,TRBV12-3/TRBV12-4,TRBJ2-1,TRBD2,CAITETSGSDEQFF,TGTGCCATCACAGAAACTAGCGGGAGCGATGAGCAGTTCTTC
15,few,TRBV3-1,TRBJ2-3,TRBD2,CASSQRDYATDTQYF,TGTGCCAGCAGCCAAAGGGACTACGCCACAGATACGCAGTATTTT
12,-,TRBV6-1,TRBJ1-5,-,CAHGDLNQPQHF,TGTGCCCATGGAGACCTCAATCAGCCCCAGCATTTT
13,-,TRBV20-1,TRBJ2-7,-,CSASDDRSYEQYF,TGCAGTGCTAGTGACGACCGATCCTACGAGCAGTACTTC
14,few,TRBV18,TRBJ2-3,-,CASSRGPPTDTQYF,TGTGCCAGCTCCCGAGGCCCGCCCACAGATACGCAGTATTTT
16,-,TRBV20-1,TRBJ2-5,TRBD2,CSARDLAGGPGETQYF,TGCAGTGCTAGAGATCTAGCGGGAGGGCCAGGAGAGACCCAGTACTTC
15,-,TRBV5-1,TRBJ1-2,-,CASSSLTDATYGYTF,TGCGCCAGCAGCTCACTGACAGACGCTACCTATGGCTACACCTTC
15,-,TRBV12-3/TRBV12-4,TRBJ2-1,-,CASSLGGPSYNEQFF,TGTGCCAGCAGTTTAGGTGGGCCCTCCTACAATGAGCAGTTCTTC
16,-,TRBV5-1,TRBJ2-1,TRBD2,CVSSLQVGREFDEQFF,TGCGTCAGCAGCCTTCAGGTAGGGCGGGAGTTCGATGAGCAGTTCTTC
11,-,TRBV20-1,TRBJ2-7,-,CSAPLAEEQYF,TGCAGTGCCCCTCTTGCGGAGGAGCAGTACTTC
19,-,TRBV4-3,TRBJ2-3,TRBD2,CASSQIQSGGLGSTDTQYF,TGCGCCAGCAGCCAAATTCAGTCGGGAGGGCTTGGTAGCACAGATACGCAGTATTTT
17,-,TRBV19,TRBJ2-1,-,CASSIGGSGSSYNEQFF,TGTGCCAGTAGTATAGGAGGTAGCGGTAGCTCCTACAATGAGCAGTTCTTC
13,-,TRBV6-5,TRBJ2-7,-,CASTEAGRYKQYF,TGTGCCAGCACCGAGGCCGGACGCTACAAGCAGTACTTC
12,few,TRBV28,TRBJ2-7,-,CASSNQPYEQYF,TGTGCCAGCAGCAATCAACCCTACGAGCAGTACTTC
13,few,TRBV12-3/TRBV12-4,TRBJ1-1,-,CASSLNRVAEAFF,TGTGCCAGCAGTCTAAACAGGGTCGCTGAAGCTTTCTTT
13,once,TRBV20-1,TRBJ1-2,-,CSATTGPDYGYTF,TGCAGTGCCACGACAGGACCCGACTATGGCTACACCTTC
16,few,TRBV5-1,TRBJ2-4,TRBD1,CASSSDRGGRENIQYF,TGCGCCAGCAGCTCTGACAGGGGAGGTCGTGAAAACATTCAGTACTTC
16,-,TRBV3-1,TRBJ2-3,TRBD2,CASSPRTSGFTDTQYF,TGTGCCAGTAGCCCGCGGACTAGCGGATTCACAGATACGCAGTATTTT
15,-,TRBV5-4,TRBJ2-7,TRBD2,CASSSLAGGGNEQYF,TGTGCCAGCAGCTCGTTAGCGGGAGGAGGAAACGAGCAGTACTTC
17,-,TRBV7-8,TRBJ1-1,-,CASSLVGGVGMNTEAFF,TGTGCCAGCAGCTTAGTTGGGGGGGTGGGAATGAACACTGAAGCTTTCTTT
12,few,TRBV3-1,TRBJ2-7,-,CASSQEWGEQYF,TGTGCCAGCAGCCAAGAATGGGGCGAGCAGTACTTC
16,once,TRBV18,TRBJ1-2,TRBD1,CASSPLPGDSAYGYTF,TGTGCCAGCTCACCCCTACCCGGGGACAGCGCCTATGGCTACACCTTC
16,-,TRBV4-3,TRBJ2-7,TRBD2,CASSPHPSGPSYEQYF,TGCGCCAGCAGCCCCCACCCTAGCGGCCCGTCCTACGAGCAGTACTTC
12,few,TRBV20-1,TRBJ2-6,-,CSFDSGANVLTF,TGCAGTTTCGACTCTGGGGCCAACGTCCTGACTTTC
15,few,TRBV27,TRBJ2-1,-,CASTPFRSSYNEQFF,TGTGCCAGCACCCCCTTCAGAAGCTCCTACAATGAGCAGTTCTTC
14,few,TRBV29-1,TRBJ1-5,TRBD1,CSVVGTAPNQPQHF,TGCAGCGTTGTTGGGACAGCCCCGAATCAGCCCCAGCATTTT
13,-,TRBV7-2,TRBJ2-1,TRBD1,CASSLEGTGLKFF,TGTGCCAGCAGCTTAGAGGGGACAGGTCTCAAGTTCTTC
14,-,TRBV5-1,TRBJ2-1,-,CASSWDISYNEQFF,TGCGCCAGCAGCTGGGATATCTCCTACAATGAGCAGTTCTTC
15,-,TRBV4-2,TRBJ1-4,-,CASSQAPGTYEKLFF,TGTGCCAGCAGCCAAGCACCAGGGACGTATGAAAAACTGTTTTTT
15,-,TRBV20-1,TRBJ2-1,TRBD2,CSASGGTSRPYEQFF,TGCAGTGCTAGCGGGGGGACTAGCAGGCCCTATGAGCAGTTCTTC